One and the same sample provided the 18 T cell receptor beta chains below, sequenced in a study of control samples from healthy donors and cancer patients. Data came from immunoSEQ multiplex PCR; TCRdb stores just in-frame clones and leaves some out. The table records roughly 95,000 clones, around 90% of them present only once. Specimen: blood. The source of these receptors is a human donor in good health. The donor label of this sample is uncertain.

This chain joins TRBV19 and TRBJ1-3, with D possibly being TRBD1 (5 bases). The germline gives CDR1 LNHDA, CDR2 SQIVND (reference sequence). V lost 7 bases and J lost 9, with 19 bases in between. CDR3 length: 14 residues. CDR3 protein: CASTAGPLIGTIYF. The DNA for the CDR3 is TGTGCCAGTACCGCGGGACCCCTCATCGGCACCATATATTTT.

As for this clone: The same CDR3 is also encoded by other DNA sequences in this sample. The chain carries TRBV5-1 and TRBJ2-2; D uncertain. Trimming took off 0 bases at V and 0 bases at J, with 6 bases between the two ends. The CDR3 runs 15 residues. Germline CDR1 and CDR2: SGHRS and YFSETQ. Here the CDR3 DNA reads TGCGCCAGCAGCTTGGGCGCTACGAACACCGGGGAGCTGTTTTTT. Its protein is CASSLGATNTGELFF.

The CDR3 loop reads CASSHLDRMNTEAFF. The DNA for the CDR3 is TGTGCCAGCAGCCACTTAGACAGGATGAACACTGAAGCTTTCTTT. This sequence joins TRBV14 and TRBJ1-1, with D perhaps TRBD1 (6 bases). This CDR3 is built from 15 residues. V was pared by 3 bases and J by 0 bases, with 11 bases between. Germline CDR1 SGHDN, CDR2 FVKESK. Looking up the rest from reference TRBV14 and TRBJ1-1 gives the full variable domain: EAGVTQFPSHSVIEKGQTVTLRCDPISGHDNLYWYRRVMGKEIKFLLHFVKESKQDESGMPNNRFLAERTGGTYSTLKVQPAELEDSGVYFCASSHLDRMNTEAFFGQGTRLTVV.

This CDR3 reads CASSQRTGTGEQYV. The CDR3 DNA is TGTGCCAGCAGCCAACGGACAGGGACGGGGGAGCAGTACGTC. The rearrangement uses TRBV3-1 (or the pseudogene TRBV3-2) and TRBJ2-7; 8 nucleotides align to TRBD1. The V segment lost 2 bases and the J segment 7 bases; nucleotides outside the gene matches: 7. The germline CDR1 and CDR2 sequences are LGHDT and YNNKEL (reference sequence). The CDR3 extends over 14 amino acids.

This chain joins TRBV28 and TRBJ1-4; a possible D gene is TRBD1 (6 bases). The CDR3 has 14 amino acids. V was clipped by 4 bases and J by 3 bases, with 9 bases between them. The germline V gene has CDR1 MDHEN and CDR2 SYDVKM. The DNA for the CDR3 is TGTGCCAGCAGTTCAGGGGCGCCTAATGAAAAACTGTTTTTT. It codes for CASSSGAPNEKLFF.

The rearrangement uses TRBV27 and TRBJ2-3; either TRBD1 or TRBD2 may supply D (5 bases each). Germline CDR1 MNHEY, CDR2 SMNVEV (reference sequence). The CDR3 runs 18 residues. The germline V and J ends were trimmed by 5 bases and 2 bases, with 23 bases remaining between them. Here the CDR3 reads CASSQQLYGANPTDTQYF. The DNA for the CDR3 is TGTGCCAGCAGTCAGCAGCTGTACGGGGCGAACCCCACAGATACGCAGTATTTT.

The chain has TRBV27 and TRBJ1-4; D is possibly TRBD1 (5 bases). The CDR3 covers 13 residues. V lost 6 bases, J lost 8 bases, and 13 bases lay in between. Germline values: CDR1 MNHEY, CDR2 SMNVEV (reference sequence). The CDR3 region has the DNA TGTGCCAGCAGCGAGGACGGGACCGAAAAACTGTTTTTT. Translating gives CASSEDGTEKLFF. The whole variable domain, remainder taken from reference TRBV27 and TRBJ1-4, is EAQVTQNPRYLITVTGKKLTVTCSQNMNHEYMSWYRQDPGLGLRQIYYSMNVEVTDKGDVPEGYKVSRKEKRNFPLILESPSPNQTSLYFCASSEDGTEKLFFGSGTQLSVL.

The gene calls are TRBV19 and TRBJ1-1; the D is unclear. Trimming left V 0 bases short and J 3 bases short, with 11 bases between. From germline, CDR1 is LNHDA and CDR2 SQIVND (reference sequence). The CDR3 extends over 15 amino acids. The CDR3 reads CASSIDVNRDTEAFF. The CDR3 DNA reads as TGTGCCAGTAGTATAGATGTAAACCGGGACACTGAAGCTTTCTTT.

This sequence joins TRBV5-1 and TRBJ1-6; possible D gene TRBD1, 6 bases. This CDR3 has 16 amino acids. The germline gives CDR1 SGHRS, CDR2 YFSETQ. The V and J ends lost 3 bases and 7 bases respectively, with 17 bases between them. The CDR3 spells CASSWQQRGTNSPLHF. The CDR3 DNA follows: TGCGCCAGCAGCTGGCAGCAGAGGGGGACCAATTCACCCCTCCACTTT.

The V call is TRBV11-2, the J call TRBJ2-7; no definite D call. CDR1 and CDR2 from the germline V gene are SGHAT and FQNNGV. Between the trimmed V and J ends, which lost 5 bases and 6 bases, there was a span of 11 bases. CDR3 length equals 12 residues. The CDR3: CASSDRGAEQYF. The CDR3 DNA reads TGTGCCAGCAGCGACCGAGGCGCCGAGCAGTACTTC.

The CDR3 DNA reads as TGCGCCAGCAGCTTGGTTGGAAGCCCCACGCAGTATTTT. Its translation: CASSLVGSPTQYF. The genes are TRBV5-1 and TRBJ2-3; no firm D call. The CDR3 contains 13 residues. Germline V gene sequence: CDR1 SGHRS, CDR2 YFSETQ. The V and J ends lost 0 bases and 9 bases respectively, with 11 bases between them.

The rearrangement joins TRBV19 to TRBJ2-2; TRBD2 matches at 11 bases. V was clipped by 5 bases and J by 7 bases; unmatched bases: 12. Germline assignment: CDR1 LNHDA and CDR2 SQIVND (reference sequence). The CDR3 sequence is 17 residues long. The CDR3, as DNA: TGTGCCAGTAGTCTGGCATCTAGCGGGGGGTTCGGCGGGGAGCTGTTTTTT. Translation gives CASSLASSGGFGGELFF.

The chain recombines TRBV9 with TRBJ1-2, with D perhaps matching TRBD1 (5 bases). The CDR3 runs to 15 residues. Germline assignment: CDR1 SGDLS and CDR2 YYNGEE. V lost 3 bases to trimming and J lost 4 bases, with 16 bases between them. The CDR3 DNA reads TGTGCCAGCAGCGCCCGGGACGGATCACCCTATGGCTACACCTTC. Protein product: CASSARDGSPYGYTF.

CDR3 coding DNA: TGTGCCAGCAGCCCTAGGGACAGGGGGTACACTGAAGCTTTCTTT. The encoded protein is CASSPRDRGYTEAFF. The chain is built from TRBV11-2 and TRBJ1-1; 11 nucleotides agree with TRBD1. V was pared by 5 bases and J by 3 bases, with 5 bases of the junction left unmatched. Germline-derived CDR1 and CDR2 are SGHAT and FQNNGV. The CDR3 contains 15 residues.

V gene TRBV5-1 combines with J gene TRBJ2-1; 9 nucleotides align to TRBD2. V shed 0 bases, J shed 2 bases, and the junction held 3 bases outside the gene matches. The germline CDR1 and CDR2 sequences are SGHRS and YFSETQ. The CDR3 has 16 residues. The CDR3 DNA reads as TGCGCCAGCAGCTTGGTGGCGGGGGGGACCTACAATGAGCAGTTCTTC. This codes for CASSLVAGGTYNEQFF.

This clone has a single count. The chain carries TRBV6-6 and TRBJ1-1; 7 nucleotides line up with TRBD1. Germline CDR1 is MNHNY and CDR2 is SVGAGI (reference sequence). The J segment lost 0 bases and the V segment lost 6 bases, leaving 10 bases of the junction unmatched. This CDR3 region has 16 residues. The CDR3 loop reads CASRSGTATLNTEAFF. The CDR3 DNA reads TGTGCCAGCAGAAGCGGGACAGCCACTCTGAACACTGAAGCTTTCTTT.

The V gene is TRBV5-1, the J gene TRBJ1-1, with no clear D. V lost 5 bases and J 8 bases, leaving 22 bases between the germline ends. Germline V CDR1 and CDR2: SGHRS, YFSETQ. This CDR3 region has 15 residues. In DNA, the CDR3 is TGCGCCAGCAGAAATCCTCTGGGCAGTGGTGAAGAAGCTTTCTTT. Translated: CASRNPLGSGEEAFF.

Worth noting for this clone: Other nucleotide sequences in the sample specify the same CDR3. The chain uses TRBV20-1 and TRBJ1-2, with D perhaps TRBD1 (6 bases). Germline V gene lookup returns CDR1 DFQATT and CDR2 SNEGSKA (reference sequence). The V gene lost 3 bases and the J gene lost 5 bases, with 10 bases spanning the gap. The CDR3 consists of 12 residues. The CDR3 DNA follows: TGCAGTGCTAGTGGAGGGGGTTATGGCTACACCTTC. Its protein product is CSASGGGYGYTF.